These 17 T cell receptor beta chains were all obtained from the same sample, sequenced in a study of vaccination effects on CD4 cells after COVID-19. Under the ViraFEST assay, PBMC were stimulated with viral peptide pools so that antigen-specific CD4+ T cells expanded. Sequencing was performed afterwards. Investigators separated out CD4+ T cells once about eleven days of culture had passed. Convalescent patients had PCR-confirmed SARS-CoV-2 infection between March and December 2020. Their cognate antigens are unknown. The protocol was immunoSEQ multiplex PCR, while the TCRdb copy is restricted to in-frame clones and leaves out a portion. The sample shows tens of thousands of clones, approximately 72% of them seen only once. The source was CD4+ T cells from PBMCs cultured with a peptide pool, collected before COVID-19 vaccination. Receptor source: a human donor who had a prior SARS-CoV-2 infection.

This clone was recorded only once. The chain has TRBV7-2 and TRBJ2-7; 8 positions agree with TRBD2. CDR1 is SGHTA, CDR2 FQGNSA, per germline. The CDR3 covers 14 residues. V was pared by 5 bases and J by 6 bases, with 9 bases of the junction left unmatched. The CDR3 DNA reads as TGTGCCAGCAGCCCCCCGGGAGGGGGAGGCGAGCAGTACTTC. The encoded protein is CASSPPGGGGEQYF.

V gene TRBV18 combines with J gene TRBJ1-2; D is unclear. This CDR3 region has 14 residues. Trimming pared 3 bases from V and 7 bases from J, leaving 15 bases between. The V gene's germline CDR1 is KGHSH and CDR2 LQKENI. For the CDR3, the DNA is TGTGCCAGCTCACCCCCCATGCCCTTGGGTGGCTACACCTTC. Translated: CASSPPMPLGGYTF.

The chain uses TRBV24-1 and TRBJ2-5; D might be TRBD2 (5 bases). The CDR3 covers 13 residues. Looked up from germline, CDR1 is KGHDR and CDR2 is SFDVKD. Trimming removed 3 bases from V and 2 bases from J, with 6 bases in between. The CDR3 sequence: CATSDGGQETQYF. CDR3 sequence (DNA): TGTGCCACCAGTGATGGAGGACAAGAGACCCAGTACTTC.

V gene TRBV6-5 combines with J gene TRBJ2-3; tentatively, D is TRBD2 (7 bases). This CDR3 contains 14 residues. V lost 6 bases and J lost 1, with 11 bases in between. Germline lookup yields CDR1 MNHEY and CDR2 SVGAGI. The CDR3 region is CASRRGPRTDTQYF. DNA of the CDR3: TGTGCCAGCAGGCGGGGGCCCCGCACAGATACGCAGTATTTT.

V and J are TRBV14 and TRBJ2-3, with TRBD1 as a possible D gene (5 bases). CDR1 is SGHDN and CDR2 is FVKESK in the germline V gene. The V end lost 0 bases, the J end lost 2 bases, and 9 bases lay between the germline ends. The CDR3 is 15 amino acids. The DNA of the CDR3 is TGTGCCAGCAGCCAAGAGGACACCTACACAGATACGCAGTATTTT. Translation: CASSQEDTYTDTQYF. The full variable domain, its missing parts supplied by reference TRBV14 and TRBJ2-3, is EAGVTQFPSHSVIEKGQTVTLRCDPISGHDNLYWYRRVMGKEIKFLLHFVKESKQDESGMPNNRFLAERTGGTYSTLKVQPAELEDSGVYFCASSQEDTYTDTQYFGPGTRLTVL.

The rearrangement uses TRBV15 and TRBJ1-3; tentatively, D is TRBD1 (5 bases). CDR1 LNHNV and CDR2 YYDKDF come from the germline V gene (reference sequence). The V and J ends lost 4 bases and 11 bases respectively, with 18 bases between them. This CDR3 is built from 14 residues. The CDR3 nucleotides are TGTGCCACCAGCATCCGGGACGGAGCTAGTTCCATATATTTT. It codes for CATSIRDGASSIYF.

CDR3 residues: CASSRGVFQETQYF. Written as DNA, the CDR3 is TGTGCCAGCAGTAGGGGAGTCTTCCAAGAGACCCAGTACTTC. The rearrangement uses TRBV27 and TRBJ2-5; either TRBD1 or TRBD2 may fit D (5 bases each). In germline, CDR1 is MNHEY, CDR2 SMNVEV (reference sequence). CDR3 length equals 14 residues. The V and J ends lost 5 bases and 1 base respectively, with 11 bases between them.

The table lists this clone with a count of one. The rearrangement uses TRBV19 and TRBJ1-6; possible D gene TRBD1, 6 bases. CDR3 length: 14 amino acids. CDR1 LNHDA and CDR2 SQIVND come from the germline V gene (reference sequence). Trimming took 2 bases from V and 9 from J, leaving 11 bases between them. The CDR3 nucleotides read TGTGCCAGTAGTATAATCGGGGGCGGTTCACCCCTCCACTTT. Residues: CASSIIGGGSPLHF.

The chain joins TRBV28 to TRBJ1-1, with 8 bases identical to TRBD1. Germline V gene lookup returns CDR1 MDHEN and CDR2 SYDVKM. Germline trimming cut 1 base from V and 0 bases from J; bases unmatched to any gene: 1. The CDR3 is 15 residues long. CDR3 sequence reads: CASSLSGGLNTEAFF. The CDR3 nucleotides read TGTGCCAGCAGTTTATCAGGGGGCTTGAACACTGAAGCTTTCTTT.

The CDR3 reads CASSSGMGDTEAFF. CDR3 nucleotides: TGTGCCAGCTCCAGCGGGATGGGAGACACTGAAGCTTTCTTT. The chain couples TRBV18 to TRBJ1-1; D gene ambiguous. The CDR3 sequence is 14 residues long. Germline V gene sequence: CDR1 KGHSH, CDR2 LQKENI. With 6 bases removed from V and 3 bases from J, the gap between germline ends came to 14 bases.

The chain carries TRBV15 and TRBJ1-5; 9 positions match TRBD1. V shed 0 bases, J shed 5 bases, and the junction held 14 bases outside the gene matches. Germline loops: CDR1 LNHNV, CDR2 YYDKDF (reference sequence). This CDR3 spans 19 amino acids. CDR3 nucleotide sequence: TGTGCCACCAGCAGAGACGGGGACAGGGCGGAATTCTTCGATCAGCCCCAGCATTTT. Translated, it gives CATSRDGDRAEFFDQPQHF.

The rearrangement links TRBV19 to TRBJ1-5; 8 bases are a match to TRBD1. Germline V lookup: CDR1 LNHDA, CDR2 SQIVND (reference sequence). The J segment lost 3 bases and the V segment lost 6 bases, leaving 4 bases of the junction unmatched. The CDR3 covers 14 residues. CDR3 DNA: TGTGCCAGTAGAGTGACAGGGGTCAATCAGCCCCAGCATTTT. It yields the protein CASRVTGVNQPQHF.

This chain joins TRBV7-8 and TRBJ2-7; maybe TRBD1 (5 bases). The V and J ends lost 0 bases and 2 bases respectively, with 5 bases between them. Per germline, CDR1 SGHVS and CDR2 FQNEAQ. The CDR3 contains 13 residues. The CDR3 DNA sequence: TGTGCCAGCAGCTTAGCGGGGCCCTACGAGCAGTACTTC. Translating gives CASSLAGPYEQYF.

This clone was seen a handful of times. The chain is built from TRBV2 and TRBJ1-6; D may be TRBD1 (6 bases). V lost 7 bases to trimming and J lost 11 bases, with 21 bases between them. The CDR3 totals 15 residues. Germline-derived CDR1 and CDR2 are SNHLY and FYNNEI. CDR3 coding DNA: TGTGCCAGCACCCAATTGGGCCGGGGGCAGGCACCCCTCCACTTT. Its translation is CASTQLGRGQAPLHF.

This sequence joins TRBV2 and TRBJ1-5, with 8 bases matching TRBD1. Germline trimming cut 7 bases from V and 3 bases from J; bases unmatched to any gene: 2. The V gene's germline CDR1 is SNHLY and CDR2 FYNNEI. This CDR3 comprises 13 residues. The CDR3 here is CASKGQVNQPQHF. CDR3 bases: TGTGCCAGCAAGGGACAGGTCAATCAGCCCCAGCATTTT.

V is TRBV5-1 and J is TRBJ2-7; D could derive from TRBD1 or TRBD2 (7 bases each). The V and J ends lost 3 bases and 4 bases respectively, with 17 bases between them. This CDR3 contains 15 residues. The germline V gene encodes CDR1 SGHRS and CDR2 YFSETQ. DNA of the CDR3: TGCGCCAGCAGCTACCGTAACAGGGGAGGGTACGAGCAGTACTTC. Translation: CASSYRNRGGYEQYF.

The rearrangement uses TRBV7-2 and TRBJ2-7; tentative D call: TRBD2 (6 bases). CDR3 length: 15 residues. V lost 4 bases, J lost 9 bases, and 22 bases lay in between. Per the germline V gene, CDR1 is SGHTA and CDR2 is FQGNSA. CDR3 sequence (DNA): TGTGCCAGCAGCTCCCGGGACTTATCTGAGTTCGGGCAGTACTTC. Protein product: CASSSRDLSEFGQYF.